A single T cell receptor beta chain is shown here with its context. The target antigen is unknown. The entry originates in a study of PD-1 blockade in classical Hodgkin lymphoma. Sample time point: cycle 4 day 1 (C4D1), after five to seven weeks of nivolumab. Every patient had relapsed following autologous stem cell transplantation, and cohorts differed in brentuximab vedotin exposure. Thawed PBMCs were the source of CD4+ T cells, purified by magnetic negative selection. Best responses fell into complete response, partial response or progressive disease. CDR1 and CDR2 from the germline V gene are SGHTA and FQGNSA. V lost 5 bases to trimming and J lost 10 bases, with 14 bases between them. The CDR3 is made up of 12 amino acids. Whole-study findings and limits: Those patients who began receiving nivolumab less than 1 year after ASCT had lower diversity, and they were excluded. Complete responders started with a diversity level that resembled newly diagnosed patients at baseline.

Assay: immunoSEQ multiplex PCR; the TCRdb copy retains only in-frame clones and omits some. The data contain 18,000 or so clones, around 74% of them singletons. The sequence came from a human donor with classical Hodgkin lymphoma. This sample comprised CD4+ T cells from blood, obtained before the fourth cycle of nivolumab. V and J are TRBV7-2 and TRBJ1-2; D gene unclear. The CDR3: CASSPPTYIYTF. In DNA form, the CDR3 reads TGTGCCAGCAGCCCCCCGACTTATATCTACACCTTC.